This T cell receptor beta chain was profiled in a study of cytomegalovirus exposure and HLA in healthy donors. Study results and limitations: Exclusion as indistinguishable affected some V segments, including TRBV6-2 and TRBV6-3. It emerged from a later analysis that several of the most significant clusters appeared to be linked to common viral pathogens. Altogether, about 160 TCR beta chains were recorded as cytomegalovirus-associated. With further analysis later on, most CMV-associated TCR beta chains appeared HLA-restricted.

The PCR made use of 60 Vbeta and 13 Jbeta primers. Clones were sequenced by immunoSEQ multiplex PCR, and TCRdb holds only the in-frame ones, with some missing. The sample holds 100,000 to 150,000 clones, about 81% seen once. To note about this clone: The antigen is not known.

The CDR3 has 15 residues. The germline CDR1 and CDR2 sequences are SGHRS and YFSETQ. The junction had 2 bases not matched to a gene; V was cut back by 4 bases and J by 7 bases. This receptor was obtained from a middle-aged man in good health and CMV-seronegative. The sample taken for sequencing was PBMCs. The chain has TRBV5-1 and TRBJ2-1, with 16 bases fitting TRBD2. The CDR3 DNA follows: TGCGCCAGCAGCGAGGGACTAGCGGGGGGGAATGAGCAGTTCTTC. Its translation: CASSEGLAGGNEQFF.